This TCR beta chain was retrieved from a study of blood T cell repertoires in COVID-19. Study at large: The samples span acute and convalescent COVID-19 from the United States, Italy and Spain. The cDNA or gDNA used as material had been derived from T cells, B-cell-depleted T cells, or PBMCs.

Per the authors' pipeline: Reference gene primer amplification in the assay estimated nucleated cell counts. Some clones are missing from TCRdb's copy, which holds only in-frame ones; the method was immunoSEQ multiplex PCR. V, J and clone size are those of that table, while D and trimming were read from the DNA. The sample includes roughly 310,000 clones, roughly 90% of them seen just once. Germline V gene data show CDR1 as SGDLS and CDR2 as YYNGEE. Between the trimmed V and J ends, which lost 2 bases and 9 bases, there was a span of 17 bases. This CDR3 spans 14 amino acids. The sequenced sample consisted of peripheral blood. The chain links TRBV9 to TRBJ2-5; maybe TRBD1 (6 bases). This receptor was obtained from a woman between 50 and 59 years old with active or convalescent COVID-19. This CDR3 is CASSVDWGPGAQYF. The CDR3 coding sequence is TGTGCCAGCAGCGTCGACTGGGGGCCCGGGGCCCAGTACTTC.